The clone carrying this TCR beta chain appeared a few times. V lost 5 bases, J lost 0 bases, and 7 bases lay in between. Germline V gene data show CDR1 as LNHDA and CDR2 as SQIVND (reference sequence). CDR3 size: 13 residues. TCRdb reanalysed the PCR reads using MiXCR and keeps one entry per CDR3 protein. The sample lists some 84,000 distinct CDR3 sequences, 45% to 50% occurring once. This entry comes from a study of CDR3 diversity in severe acne. The source of this sequence is a male donor in good health, serving as a control. Sequenced: blood. The genes are TRBV19 and TRBJ1-1; D gene uncertain. CDR3 sequence reads: CASSQLLNTEAFF. DNA of the CDR3: TGTGCCAGTAGTCAGCTTCTGAACACTGAAGCTTTCTTT.